A selection of T cell receptor beta chains follows, all from one sample in a study of shared clonotypes between healthy human individuals. TCRdb's table, derived via immunoSEQ multiplex PCR, lists solely in-frame clones and lacks some. The sample has about 1.1 million clones, roughly 80% seen once. Sequencing was carried out using memory CD4+ T cells from PBMCs. These receptor sequences come from a man aged 18-30 years in good health. Some clones in this sample may be carry-over from other donors' samples. Both conserved end residues are part of each CDR3.

v_call | cdr3_aa
TRBV27 | CASSKGYTF
TRBV15 | CATSRSGTGGLNTIYF
TRBV18 | CASSPREGQKTQYF
TRBV7-8 | CASSLTSGRGEQFF
TRBV2 | CASSEGPARAYEQYF
TRBV14 | CASSQAGRLRETQYF
TRBV28 | CASSSPSGGRSYEQYF
TRBV28 | CASRTGNGEQFF
TRBV28 | CASSVTGLWGYTF
TRBV29-1 | CSVANLDTEAFF
TRBV27 | CASRGLARETQYF
TRBV6-6 | CASSSSRGVETQYF
TRBV18 | CASSLARVPLETQYF
TRBV6-1 | CASSLQSGGGYEQYF
TRBV6-4 | CASSPRQGNSVRGELFF
TRBV20-1 | CSARVTYEQYF
TRBV27 | CASRGGNYGYTF
TRBV7-2 | CASSFSAGAGTEAFF
TRBV4-2 | CASSPTLGMNTEAFF
TRBV4-2 | CASSHQGNSVGTEAFF
TRBV4-1 | CASSQDPLGSPLHF
TRBV25-1 | CASGWIRPGGEKLFF
TRBV15 | CATTTGYGVQTQYF
TRBV11-2 | CASSPGQGAGDNTIYF
TRBV19 | CASNTHRGRGLIPGELFF
TRBV27 | CASSGGYEQYF
TRBV7-3 | CASSPSGRPHEQYF
TRBV11-2 | CASSLGMAGYTF
TRBV28 | CASGSGAGTGELFF
TRBV6-6 | CASSYSQGYEQYF
TRBV7-8 | CASSPWGGDTGELFF
TRBV4-1 | CASSPGGQMTKAKNIQYF
TRBV30 | CAWSVGGLGYGYTF
TRBV5-1 | CASSLASTANIPGEQYF
TRBV28 | CASRTPAGPAGNTEAFF
TRBV28 | CASSGTSAVNIQYF
TRBV28 | CASSFVQGGNQPQHF
TRBV6-5 | CASRGRTDTQYF
TRBV11-2 | CASSLSQEQFF
TRBV6-5 | CASSLAQRSQETQYF
TRBV7-6 | CASSFRAYTDTQYF
TRBV2 | CASSEPWDTDTQYF
TRBV7-2 | CASSLETGGEQYF
TRBV7-2 | CASSLAGQRQETQYF
TRBV7-3 | CASSRTTSAGTGELFF
TRBV7-2 | CASSHRETSGNTIYF
TRBV4-1 | CASSQGYRGQDGYTF
TRBV28 | CASSGGLAGGDTQYF
TRBV19 | CASSPDSSYEQYF
TRBV27 | CASSPLASGNQPQHF
TRBV29-1 | CSVNERGAYNEQFF
TRBV7-9 | CASSLVDRAGPQHF
TRBV5-1 | CASSNEALAGPNTQYF
TRBV4-2 | CASSQAAPGFGEQFF